The following is a T cell receptor (beta chain) sequence with its context. Its antigen is currently unknown. The data originate from a study of cytomegalovirus exposure and HLA in healthy donors. Study-level results: One cluster of highly shared sequence variants probably arose as a sequencing artifact.

The PCR was carried out with 60 Vbeta primers and 13 Jbeta primers. The assay was immunoSEQ multiplex PCR, and TCRdb's table has in-frame clones only and misses some. The table has 100,000 to 150,000 clones, about 8.6% seen once. This CDR3 spans 13 amino acids. Looked up from germline, CDR1 is SGHRS and CDR2 is YFSETQ. The V end was cut by 2 bases, the J end by 4 bases, with 9 bases between. This TCR derives from a woman in her 40s in good health and CMV-seropositive. V is TRBV5-1 and J is TRBJ1-1; D remains unclear. The material sequenced was PBMCs. CDR3 sequence (DNA): TGCGCCAGCAGCTTCGTAGATACCACTGAAGCTTTCTTT. Its protein product is CASSFVDTTEAFF.